The source of this T cell receptor beta chain is a study of blood T cell repertoires in COVID-19 (dated by TCRdb to about 2020). About the full investigation: The collaborator samples originated in the United States, Italy and Spain and spanned the acute and convalescent phases of COVID-19. The prospective study material was composed of cDNA or gDNA derived from T cells, B-cell-depleted T cells, or PBMCs. The dataset comprised deeply sampled blood TCRbeta repertoires from subjects exposed to, actively infected with, or recovered from COVID-19. The repertoires were made available in a free public database intended to serve as a resource for research on the immune response to SARS-CoV-2. The samples were drawn from the first 160 participants of the ongoing ImmuneRACE study and from 1,254 subjects provided by 6 global collaborators. The sample metadata nearly always contained a de-identified subject ID, COVID-19 status, age in years and sex. Where available, HLA class I and class II types were taken from metadata supplied by the sample provider and were not determined by assay-based typing.

In regard to this clone: Its antigen is not yet known. No clone much larger than this one lies a single base away; base qualities are absent.

Collaborating institutions collected whole blood in K2EDTA tubes following their own protocols. For TCRbeta analysis, collaborators shipped samples in one of three forms: frozen whole blood, isolated PBMCs, or DNA extracted from either of those sample types. TCRbeta CDR3 regions were amplified from genomic DNA by means of the immunoSEQ Assay, a bias-controlled multiplex PCR. The study's own analysis went as follows. The number of nucleated cells in each sample was estimated from the amplification of reference gene primers within the assay. Sequence reads were collapsed and filtered to measure the absolute abundance of every unique TCRbeta CDR3 rearrangement. Productive Simpson clonality was computed per sample as the square root of Simpson's diversity index over productive rearrangements. TCRdb carries this immuneACCESS record with in-frame sequences only. Its versions omit some clonotypes, under half of them owing to an unresolved V gene in the studies checked, with the rest unexplained. V and J calls plus clone size are reproduced from that table; the DNA served to infer D and trimming. The sample includes roughly 190,000 clones, with roughly four fifths observed a single time. Approximately 5% of the sample is in the top ten clones.

Inclusive of the bounding cysteine and phenylalanine, the CDR3 is 14 residues long. Solely the CDR3 DNA is kept, with 42 bases framed from the first base. From a lookup of the germline V gene, CDR1 and CDR2 are MNHEY and SVGAGI. V trim: 6 bases; J trim: 8 bases; unmatched bases: 12. Points the paper makes about the study in general: The amount of clinical and demographic metadata varied by source and participant and was provided uncurated.

Material: peripheral blood. Rearrangement joined TRBV6-5 to TRBJ1-1; TRBD1 fits 7 bases in the junction. The source of this sequence is a woman aged 70-85 years with active or convalescent COVID-19. In nucleotides, the sequence is TGTGCCAGCAGGCCGGCAGGGGGGACAACCGAAGCTTTCTTT. The encoded protein is CASRPAGGTTEAFF.